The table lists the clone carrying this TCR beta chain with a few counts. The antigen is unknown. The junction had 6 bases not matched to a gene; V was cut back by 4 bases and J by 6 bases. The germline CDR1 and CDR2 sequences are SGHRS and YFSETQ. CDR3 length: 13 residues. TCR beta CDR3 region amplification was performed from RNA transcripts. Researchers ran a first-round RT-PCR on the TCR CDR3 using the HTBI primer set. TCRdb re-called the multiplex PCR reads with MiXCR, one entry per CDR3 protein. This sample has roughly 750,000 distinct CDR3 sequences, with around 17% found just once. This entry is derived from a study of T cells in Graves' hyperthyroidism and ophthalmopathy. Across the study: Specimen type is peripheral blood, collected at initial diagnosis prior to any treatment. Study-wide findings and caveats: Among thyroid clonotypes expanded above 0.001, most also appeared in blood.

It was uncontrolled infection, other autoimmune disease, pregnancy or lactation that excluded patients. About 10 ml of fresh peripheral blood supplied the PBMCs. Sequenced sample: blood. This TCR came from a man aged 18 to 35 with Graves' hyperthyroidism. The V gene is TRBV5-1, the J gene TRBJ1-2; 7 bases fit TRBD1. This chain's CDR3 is CASSLLGQDGYTF. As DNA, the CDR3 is TGCGCCAGCAGCCTACTAGGACAGGATGGCTACACCTTC.